The 11 T cell receptor beta chains presented below share a single source sample, sequenced in a study of blood T cell repertoires in COVID-19. Sequenced by immunoSEQ multiplex PCR; TCRdb stores in-frame clones only, minus some. The sample includes tens of thousands of clones, under 90% of them seen just once. Sequencing input: peripheral blood. Receptors originate from a woman between 55 and 75 years old with acute or convalescent COVID-19.

This chain uses TRBV6-2 or TRBV6-3 with TRBJ2-2, with 9 positions matching TRBD1. Germline trimming cut 5 bases from V and 3 bases from J; bases unmatched to any gene: 4. The CDR3 extends over 15 amino acids. Germline V gene sequence: CDR1 MNHEY, CDR2 SVGEGT. DNA for the CDR3: TGTGCCAGCAGTCGGACAGGGGTCGACACCGGGGAGCTGTTTTTT. It codes for CASSRTGVDTGELFF.

The chain employs TRBV3-1 (or the pseudogene TRBV3-2) and TRBJ2-5, with D unclear. This CDR3 contains 13 residues. V lost 6 bases to trimming and J lost 4 bases, with 12 bases between them. CDR1 is LGHDT and CDR2 is YNNKEL in the germline V gene (reference sequence). This CDR3 is CASRTAPGETQYF. The CDR3 region has the DNA TGTGCCAGCAGAACTGCCCCGGGAGAGACCCAGTACTTC.

This chain joins TRBV20-1 and TRBJ1-2, with 8 bases aligning to TRBD1. The CDR3 covers 14 residues. The V and J ends lost 3 bases and 6 bases, in that order; junction bases with no gene match: 9. CDR1 and CDR2 (germline): DFQATT, SNEGSKA (reference sequence). The CDR3 DNA sequence: TGCAGTGCTAGTTCTACCGGGACAGGCCATGGCTACACCTTC. It specifies CSASSTGTGHGYTF.

The rearrangement uses TRBV9 and TRBJ2-3; 7 nucleotides line up with TRBD1. Germline CDR1 reads SGDLS; CDR2 reads YYNGEE. The CDR3 is 14 amino acids. After removal of 4 bases from V and 4 bases from J, the junction contained 6 bases not matched to a gene. The CDR3 loop reads CASSFTGVPDTQYF. The CDR3, as DNA: TGTGCCAGCAGCTTTACAGGGGTTCCAGATACGCAGTATTTT.

This chain links TRBV28 with TRBJ1-1; weak D call: TRBD1 (5 bases). Germline V CDR1 and CDR2: MDHEN, SYDVKM. The CDR3 has 14 residues. Trimming took off 3 bases at V and 1 base at J, with 9 bases between the two ends. CDR3 DNA: TGTGCCAGCAGTTTTGGACACAGGAACACTGAAGCTTTCTTT. As protein: CASSFGHRNTEAFF.

This sequence joins TRBV18 and TRBJ2-7, with 7 nucleotides matching TRBD1. The CDR3 totals 15 residues. CDR1 KGHSH and CDR2 LQKENI come from the germline V gene. V gave up 6 bases and J gave up 2 bases; unmatched junction bases: 10. CDR3 nucleotide sequence: TGTGCCAGCTCGCCATTGAGGGGGCCTGCCTACGAGCAGTACTTC. This gives the protein CASSPLRGPAYEQYF. The full variable domain, rest sourced from reference TRBV18 and TRBJ2-7, is NAGVMQNPRHLVRRRGQEARLRCSPMKGHSHVYWYRQLPEEGLKFMVYLQKENIIDESGMPKERFSAEFPKEGPSILRIQQVVRGDSAAYFCASSPLRGPAYEQYFGPGTRLTVT.

J is TRBJ1-5 and V is TRBV7-2, with 10 bases lining up with TRBD1. With 1 base clipped from V and 6 bases from J, the junction kept 3 bases outside the gene matches. Germline V gene lookup returns CDR1 SGHTA and CDR2 FQGNSA. This CDR3 has 15 residues. The CDR3 loop is CASSLDGTGAQPQHF. The CDR3 region has the DNA TGTGCCAGCAGCTTAGATGGGACAGGGGCTCAGCCCCAGCATTTT.

This clone showed up just once. This chain connects TRBV3-1 (or the pseudogene TRBV3-2) to TRBJ1-2; possible D gene TRBD1, 6 bases. Between the trimmed V and J ends, which lost 1 base and 8 bases, there was a span of 11 bases. CDR1 and CDR2 from the germline V gene are LGHDT and YNNKEL (reference sequence). The CDR3 totals 13 residues. In DNA, the CDR3 is TGTGCCAGCAGCCAAGGCAGGGACATAGGCTACACCTTC. Translated, it gives CASSQGRDIGYTF.

The V and J genes are TRBV6-6 and TRBJ2-7; tentatively, D is TRBD1 (6 bases). The V gene's germline CDR1 is MNHNY and CDR2 SVGAGI (reference sequence). CDR3 length: 14 residues. V was pared by 6 bases and J by 2 bases, with 14 bases between. CDR3 sequence reads: CASSRDNSAYEQYF. The CDR3 DNA sequence: TGTGCCAGCAGCCGGGACAACAGTGCCTACGAGCAGTACTTC.

This clone was found once. CDR3 sequence reads: CASSQVFQEDGYTF. In nucleotides, the CDR3 is TGTGCCAGCAGCCAAGTCTTCCAGGAGGATGGCTACACCTTC. The rearrangement uses TRBV3-1 (or the pseudogene TRBV3-2) and TRBJ1-2; D unresolved. Germline CDR1 and CDR2: LGHDT and YNNKEL (reference sequence). The CDR3 length is 14 residues. The V end was cut by 1 base, the J end by 6 bases, with 12 bases between.

The J gene is TRBJ2-1, the V gene TRBV29-1; 10 bases fit TRBD2. The CDR3 runs to 13 residues. V lost 5 bases and J lost 3; bases outside the gene matches: 1. Germline V gene lookup returns CDR1 SQVTM and CDR2 ANQGSEA. The CDR3 bases are TGCAGCGTTTTAGCGGGGGGCTACAATGAGCAGTTCTTC. Its translation: CSVLAGGYNEQFF.